The entry below describes one TCR beta chain. Compared with the rest of its sample, this clonotype is large (0.1 to 1%). The input lacks base qualities; no much larger clone sits a single base away. Measured from the cysteine to the phenylalanine, the CDR3 is 13 residues long. Only the CDR3 portion is preserved as DNA: 39 bases, with reading frame beginning at the first base. The junction shows trimming of 3 bases on V and 6 bases on J, plus 12 bases between the germline ends. Reading the germline V gene gives CDR1 SGHRS and CDR2 YFSETQ. The library relied on 5' RACE. Before sequencing, the TCRbeta libraries were pooled in proportion to the number of cells sorted for each library. Total RNA from sorted cells was extracted with RNAzol RT, and cDNA was made with an oligo(dT) primer and a template-switching oligo. Using Kapa HiFi, PCR amplified the TCRbeta V-CDR3-J region between a SMARTer oligo primer and a TCRbeta constant-region primer. Illumina adaptors and sample-specific index barcodes were added in a second PCR, followed by HighPrep bead cleanup and Bioanalyzer confirmation of a band of roughly 650 bp. Libraries were sequenced on an Illumina MiSeq with 2x151 bp paired-end reads. The source study handled its data this way. An in-house Java program demultiplexed the reads, while MiXCR assigned TCRbeta annotations and counted clonotypes. Repertoire overlap used Morisita-Horn indices from the R package vegan, with UPGMA clustering and Circos plots of recurring clonotypes. Shannon diversity and richness were normalized to the maximum possible value based on input cell numbers, so that values between 0 and 1 were obtained. CDR3beta sequences were aligned with MUSCLE, distances computed with SeqinR, and multidimensional scaling plotted in R. TCRdb trimmed the raw reads at Q25, called clones with MiXCR and kept productive beta chains. A single entry per CDR3 protein holds the most common genes and DNA from its merged rows. TCRdb, rather than the study authors, made the V and J calls. The sample table shows 350 to 450 distinct CDR3 sequences, and 1.5% to 2% are seen once. Jointly, the top ten make up roughly 27% of the sample.

PBMCs were labeled with CellTrace CFSE and were cultured for roughly six days in RPMI containing approximately 8% human serum plus peptide pools at roughly 0.91 ug/mL each. On a BD FACSAria, proliferating CD4 T cells were sorted without fixation as live CD56-CD19-CD16-CD3+CD4+ CFSE-low cells. The enrolled adults were healthy, and microneutralization screening showed them to be seronegative for ZIKV, JEV, YFV, DENV and WNV. The samples were drawn from a phase 1 trial of an alum-adjuvanted Zika purified-inactivated virus (ZPIV) vaccine that was randomized, double-blinded and placebo-controlled. Peripheral blood mononuclear cells were isolated using a standard procedure and then kept frozen in liquid nitrogen until they were used. This specimen comes from a study of Japanese encephalitis immunity and Zika vaccine responses (dated by TCRdb to the early 2020s). Regarding the complete study: Three 5.0 ug doses of alum-adjuvanted ZPIV were administered to included participants at weeks 0, 4 and 28. TCR repertoires from a few flavivirus-naive individuals were additionally analyzed at weeks 2, 6 and 52 after the start of ZPIV vaccination. ZIKV peptides were 15-mers overlapping by 11 residues, selected for NetMHCpan/NetMHCII-predicted epitopes with affinity below 50 nM. A handful of representative participants from each pre-vaccination group were selected for TCR sequencing, using samples from week 0 (after pre-vaccination and before ZPIV) and week 52. A two-dose regimen of JEV vaccine (IXIARO), with doses given 28 days apart, was administered to fewer than 15 participants two to three months before the first ZPIV dose. Before ZPIV, over eleven participants got a single dose of YFV vaccine (YF-VAX), while 8 to 10 participants were flavivirus-naive. Stimulations used ZIKV structural-protein peptide pools split into flavivirus-conserved and non-conserved sets, or JEV or YFV peptides matching the pre-vaccination. The study asked whether earlier vaccination against Japanese encephalitis virus (JEV) or yellow fever virus (YFV) shaped CD4 T cell responses to the Zika vaccine. The study at large found these results: Sample size limitations prevented peptide-pool deconvolution, so the individual peptides driving cross-reactive responses were not identified. Samples clustered by participant with no similarity between individuals, suggesting no public TCRs were detected. Only a few individuals showed CD8 T cell responses to the ZIKV peptide pools, and those responses were of very low magnitude. Compared with YFV-pre-vaccinated donors, JEV-pre-vaccinated donors had higher repertoire similarity across time-points and stimulations, indicating that more clonotypes were common to ZIKV and JEV stimulation. Rather than the whole vaccinated cohort, the analysis covered just a subset of trial participants, namely those who received three doses and had adequate samples. In JEV-pre-vaccinated donors, the repertoire richness of CD4 T cells responding to conserved ZIKV epitopes decreased significantly after ZPIV.

This TCR was sampled from an adult man who received an inactivated Zika virus vaccine. Sample: antigen-activated CD4+ T cells from blood, cultured, taken during a Zika inactivated vaccine study. This chain is built from TRBV5-1 and TRBJ1-2, with the D gene too uncertain to name. At the DNA level, the sequence is TGCGCCAGCAGCTCTCAGCCTGGTGATGGCTACACCTTC. Its translation is CASSSQPGDGYTF.